This T cell receptor (beta chain) was obtained from a study of T-cell reconstitution after alpha-beta-depleted transplantation in children. This clonotype turned up a few times. Researchers prepared the TCRbeta library using unique molecular identifiers, the study reports. TCRdb processed the PCR reads anew with MiXCR; each CDR3 protein has one entry. The sample has about 540,000 distinct CDR3 sequences; about 17% are singletons. This CDR3 has 14 residues. Deletions cut 6 bases from V and 0 bases from J, with 9 bases between. Germline values: CDR1 MGHDK, CDR2 SYGVNS. The specimen was PBMCs from the stem cell graft donor, collected from the stem cell graft. This TCR was sampled from a human donor who donated a stem cell graft to a child with acute lymphoblastic leukemia. This rearrangement joins TRBV25-1 to TRBJ2-1; a possible D gene is TRBD2 (5 bases). CDR3 sequence: CASRDLSSYNEQFF. Written as DNA, the CDR3 is TGTGCCAGCAGGGACTTAAGCTCCTACAATGAGCAGTTCTTC.